The 27 T cell receptor beta chains given below trace back to one sample, sequenced in a study of blood T cell repertoires in COVID-19 (dated by TCRdb to the early 2020s). Receptor amplification or capture employed the immunoSEQ multiplex PCR assay. Drawn from immuneACCESS, this table holds only the in-frame rearrangements with V and J called that TCRdb kept. Clones are partly lost; checked studies trace under half to an unresolved V gene and leave the rest unexplained. The sample table records 50,000 to 60,000 clones; over 80% of these occur just once. The top ten hold more than 3% of the sample. Sample: peripheral blood. Receptor source: a man aged 35-49 years with COVID-19, enrolled during active disease.

CDR3 nucleotide sequence: TGTGCCTGGAGTGTTGGCAGAACTACGGAGCAGTACTTC. This encodes CAWSVGRTTEQYF. The chain employs TRBV30 and TRBJ2-7; no firm D call. The CDR3 is made up of 13 amino acids. The germline gives CDR1 GTSNPN, CDR2 SVGIG (reference sequence). Between the trimmed V and J ends, which lost 0 bases and 7 bases, there was a span of 13 bases.

This clone was observed a few times. This chain links TRBV30 with TRBJ1-1; 8 nucleotides line up with TRBD1. Germline V gene data show CDR1 as GTSNPN and CDR2 as SVGIG (reference sequence). V was pared by 2 bases and J by 7 bases, with 9 bases of the junction left unmatched. The CDR3 consists of 14 residues. CDR3 sequence reads: CAWSTPRRGLEAFF. The CDR3 DNA follows: TGTGCCTGGAGTACCCCCCGCAGGGGGCTTGAAGCTTTCTTT.

The genes are TRBV11-3 and TRBJ2-7; D is undetermined. CDR1 and CDR2 from the germline V gene are SGHNT and YENEEA. V was trimmed by 2 bases and J by 5 bases, leaving 7 bases between them. This CDR3 spans 12 amino acids. The CDR3 region has the DNA TGTGCCAGCAGCTTACTAGACCACGAGCAGTACTTC. Protein: CASSLLDHEQYF.

The chain combines TRBV7-9 with TRBJ2-2; tentatively, D is TRBD2 (6 bases). Per the germline V gene, CDR1 is SEHNR and CDR2 is FQNEAQ (reference sequence). The CDR3 length is 14 residues. The CDR3 loop is CAGGGDGGSGELFF. For the CDR3, the DNA is TGTGCTGGAGGAGGGGACGGCGGGTCCGGGGAGCTGTTTTTT.

This chain connects TRBV9 to TRBJ1-4, with TRBD1 identical over 7 bases. V dropped 3 bases and J dropped 7; count of bases not matched to a gene: 6. The CDR3 sequence is 14 residues long. Germline CDR1 SGDLS, CDR2 YYNGEE. CDR3 DNA: TGTGCCAGCAGCGAAGGGACAGTCGGTGAAAAACTGTTTTTT. Its translation: CASSEGTVGEKLFF.

The chain recombines TRBV19 with TRBJ2-1; 11 bases are a match to TRBD2. Looked up from germline, CDR1 is LNHDA and CDR2 is SQIVND (reference sequence). The CDR3 is 15 amino acids. V lost 1 base, J lost 4 bases, and 0 bases stayed unmatched. This CDR3 reads CASSIGLAGYNEQFF. In nucleotides, the CDR3 is TGTGCCAGTAGTATAGGACTAGCGGGGTACAATGAGCAGTTCTTC. The entire variable domain, with the rest obtained from reference TRBV19 and TRBJ2-1, is as follows: DGGITQSPKYLFRKEGQNVTLSCEQNLNHDAMYWYRQDPGQGLRLIYYSQIVNDFQKGDIAEGYSVSREKKESFPLTVTSAQKNPTAFYLCASSIGLAGYNEQFFGPGTRLTVL.

The chain recombines TRBV5-5 with TRBJ2-1; 9 nucleotides align to TRBD1. The germline gives CDR1 SGHKS, CDR2 YYEKEE (reference sequence). The CDR3 is made up of 15 amino acids. The J segment lost 3 bases and the V segment lost 4 bases, leaving 5 bases of the junction unmatched. Here the CDR3 reads CASSLEGQGYNEQFF. CDR3 sequence (DNA): TGTGCCAGCAGCCTTGAGGGACAGGGCTACAATGAGCAGTTCTTC.

The chain has TRBV13 and TRBJ1-1, with 8 positions matching TRBD1. Per germline, CDR1 PRHDT and CDR2 FYEKMQ (reference sequence). The CDR3 length is 15 residues. The trim removed 2 bases at V and 3 bases at J, leaving 5 bases unmatched. The CDR3 DNA sequence: TGTGCCAGCAGCTTATACAGGGGGTGGGACACTGAAGCTTTCTTT. It is translated as CASSLYRGWDTEAFF.

The chain couples TRBV5-1 to TRBJ2-5; tentatively, D is TRBD1 (5 bases). Germline V gene sequence: CDR1 SGHRS, CDR2 YFSETQ. The CDR3 has 14 residues. The ends were cut back, 0 bases at V and 7 bases at J, with 13 bases in the middle. CDR3: CASSLVQGTGTQYF. The CDR3, as DNA: TGCGCCAGCAGCTTGGTCCAGGGTACGGGGACCCAGTACTTC.

This clone occurred a few times. The V and J genes are TRBV4-1 and TRBJ2-7; TRBD2 agrees at 7 bases. From germline, CDR1 is MGHRA and CDR2 YSYEKL. After removal of 4 bases from V and 0 bases from J, the junction contained 6 bases not matched to a gene. The CDR3 length is 15 residues. The CDR3 spells CASSRYSGSSYEQYF. The CDR3 DNA follows: TGCGCCAGCAGCCGGTATAGCGGGTCCTCCTACGAGCAGTACTTC.

V and J are TRBV30 and TRBJ1-1; D is uncertain. From germline, CDR1 is GTSNPN and CDR2 SVGIG (reference sequence). The V gene lost 5 bases and the J gene lost 8 bases, with 9 bases spanning the gap. There are 10 residues in the CDR3. The chain's CDR3 is CAWVGREAFF. As DNA, the CDR3 is TGTGCCTGGGTGGGCAGGGAAGCTTTCTTT. The full variable domain, in which reference TRBV30 and TRBJ1-1 provide the parts outside the CDR3, is SQTIHQWPATLVQPVGSPLSLECTVEGTSNPNLYWYRQAAGRGLQLLFYSVGIGQISSEVPQNLSASRPQDRQFILSSKKLLLSDSGFYLCAWVGREAFFGQGTRLTVV.

J is TRBJ2-1 and V is TRBV28, with 7 bases that match TRBD1. CDR3 length: 12 amino acids. Germline CDR1 and CDR2: MDHEN and SYDVKM. Trimming cost V 2 bases and J 13 bases; bases outside gene matches: 5. CDR3 bases: TGTGCCAGCAGTTTAGAGAGGGGGCTACAGTTCTTC. It translates to CASSLERGLQFF.

This clone appeared a single time. This sequence joins TRBV20-1 and TRBJ1-2; 8 bases agree with TRBD1. The V gene end was trimmed by 7 bases and the J gene end by 3 bases; junction bases not matched to a gene: 1. The CDR3 sequence is 11 residues long. CDR1 and CDR2 (germline): DFQATT, SNEGSKA (reference sequence). The CDR3 region is CSGTGHYGYTF. Here the CDR3 DNA reads TGCAGTGGGACAGGGCACTATGGCTACACCTTC.

The chain links TRBV7-9 to TRBJ2-7; possibly TRBD2 for D (6 bases). V was shortened by 5 bases and J by 1 base, with 12 bases between the two germline ends. Per the germline V gene, CDR1 is SEHNR and CDR2 is FQNEAQ (reference sequence). The length of the CDR3 is 14 residues. CDR3 in amino acids: CASSPRDGSYEQYF. The CDR3 coding sequence is TGTGCCAGCAGCCCGCGGGACGGATCCTACGAGCAGTACTTC.

The chain employs TRBV20-1 and TRBJ1-5; a weak D match, TRBD1 (6 bases). In germline, CDR1 is DFQATT, CDR2 SNEGSKA (reference sequence). The CDR3 consists of 15 residues. The ends were cut back, 3 bases at V and 6 bases at J, with 18 bases in the middle. This CDR3 is CSASTSQGRIQPQHF. CDR3 in DNA: TGCAGTGCTAGTACTTCACAGGGTAGGATTCAGCCCCAGCATTTT.

J is TRBJ1-3 and V is TRBV4-1, with 7 bases matching TRBD1. The CDR3 loop spans 15 amino acids. Unmatched junction bases numbered 3, after V lost 4 bases and J lost 0 bases. CDR1 is MGHRA, CDR2 YSYEKL, per germline. For the CDR3, the DNA is TGCGCCAGCAGCCTACGGACAGGCTCTGGAAACACCATATATTTT. It encodes CASSLRTGSGNTIYF.

The chain recombines TRBV5-6 with TRBJ2-7; D is uncertain. With 0 bases removed from V and 5 bases from J, the gap between germline ends came to 9 bases. The length of the CDR3 is 13 residues. Looked up from germline, CDR1 is SGHDT and CDR2 is YYEEEE. The CDR3 spells CASSLAFIHEQYF. In nucleotides, the CDR3 is TGTGCCAGCAGCTTGGCTTTTATCCACGAGCAGTACTTC. Looking up the rest from reference TRBV5-6 and TRBJ2-7 gives the full variable domain: DAGVTQSPTHLIKTRGQQVTLRCSPKSGHDTVSWYQQALGQGPQFIFQYYEEEERQRGNFPDRFSGHQFPNYSSELNVNALLLGDSALYLCASSLAFIHEQYFGPGTRLTVT.

This sequence joins TRBV7-3 and TRBJ2-4; 12 nucleotides line up with TRBD2. The ends lost 9 bases at V and 2 bases at J; junction bases unmatched: 17. CDR1 is SGHTA, CDR2 FQGTGA, per germline. The CDR3 spans 19 residues. The CDR3 reads CASLHRGTSGRNSKNIQYF. Here the CDR3 DNA reads TGTGCCAGTCTCCACCGGGGGACTAGCGGGCGGAATTCCAAAAACATTCAGTACTTC.

This chain uses TRBV11-3 with TRBJ2-7; a possible D gene is TRBD2 (5 bases). V lost 5 bases and J lost 5, with 10 bases in between. Germline values: CDR1 SGHNT, CDR2 YENEEA. The CDR3 has 12 amino acids. This chain's CDR3 is CASSPGVHEQYF. As DNA, the CDR3 is TGTGCCAGCAGCCCCGGGGTCCACGAGCAGTACTTC.

This clone turned up a few times. This rearrangement joins TRBV5-5 to TRBJ2-7; D perhaps matches TRBD2 (5 bases). The germline gives CDR1 SGHKS, CDR2 YYEKEE (reference sequence). The CDR3 consists of 13 residues. The V gene lost 4 bases and the J gene lost 1 base, with 9 bases spanning the gap. The CDR3 DNA is TGTGCCAGCAGCGGACTTCGTTCCTACGAGCAGTACTTC. This sequence encodes CASSGLRSYEQYF.

The chain joins TRBV25-1 to TRBJ1-1; D unresolved. Germline CDR1 MGHDK, CDR2 SYGVNS. CDR3 length: 14 residues. V lost 3 bases to trimming and J lost 1 base, with 9 bases between them. The CDR3: CASSEVSENTEAFF. The CDR3 DNA follows: TGTGCCAGCAGTGAGGTTTCAGAGAACACTGAAGCTTTCTTT.

V and J are TRBV18 and TRBJ2-5; 10 bases map to TRBD2. The CDR3 has 15 amino acids. Looked up from germline, CDR1 is KGHSH and CDR2 is LQKENI. The junction had 3 bases not matched to a gene; V was cut back by 3 bases and J by 2 bases. CDR3 DNA: TGTGCCAGCTCACCCATTAGCGGGGGGCAAGAGACCCAGTACTTC. Translating gives CASSPISGGQETQYF.

The chain carries TRBV11-3 and TRBJ1-6, with TRBD1 as a possible D gene (5 bases). Germline V gene sequence: CDR1 SGHNT, CDR2 YENEEA. The CDR3 loop spans 14 amino acids. Trimming removed 3 bases from V and 7 bases from J, with 10 bases in between. This CDR3 is CASSFGQMNSPLHF. For the CDR3, the DNA is TGTGCCAGCAGCTTCGGACAAATGAATTCACCCCTCCACTTT.

The chain carries TRBV27 and TRBJ1-5; TRBD1 agrees at 8 bases. CDR3 length equals 18 residues. The germline V gene has CDR1 MNHEY and CDR2 SMNVEV (reference sequence). V gave up 4 bases and J gave up 2 bases; unmatched junction bases: 13. This CDR3 is CASSYGGPGQVGNQPQHF. The CDR3 region has the DNA TGTGCCAGCAGTTATGGCGGGCCGGGACAGGTTGGCAATCAGCCCCAGCATTTT.

This chain uses TRBV18 with TRBJ2-3; 8 bases are shared with TRBD2. The CDR3 runs to 16 residues. With 4 bases clipped from V and 0 bases from J, the junction kept 6 bases outside the gene matches. Germline CDR1 is KGHSH and CDR2 is LQKENI. DNA of the CDR3: TGTGCCAGCTCACAACCCAGCGGGAGTAGCACAGATACGCAGTATTTT. Protein sequence: CASSQPSGSSTDTQYF.

This rearrangement joins TRBV9 to TRBJ2-1, with 7 nucleotides matching TRBD2. Germline loops: CDR1 SGDLS, CDR2 YYNGEE. The J segment lost 6 bases and the V segment lost 4 bases, leaving 22 bases of the junction unmatched. The CDR3 covers 19 residues. Here the CDR3 reads CASSLALQASGPGANEQFF. The CDR3 DNA reads as TGTGCCAGCAGCCTCGCCTTACAGGCTAGCGGACCAGGTGCCAATGAGCAGTTCTTC. The entire variable domain, with the rest obtained from reference TRBV9 and TRBJ2-1, is as follows: DSGVTQTPKHLITATGQRVTLRCSPRSGDLSVYWYQQSLDQGLQFLIQYYNGEERAKGNILERFSAQQFPDLHSELNLSSLELGDSALYFCASSLALQASGPGANEQFFGPGTRLTVL.

This chain joins TRBV1 and TRBJ2-1; the table's D call, TRBD2, was not checked against the DNA. TRBV1 is tagged as a pseudogene. CDR3 size: 18 residues. Written as DNA, the CDR3 is TGCACCAGCAGCCACCGAGGGCTAGCGGGAGGAGCTAACAATGAGCAGTTCTTC. Encoded protein: CTSSHRGLAGGANNEQFF.